This T cell receptor beta chain emerged from a study of shared clonotypes between healthy human individuals. Study findings and constraints: Across a handful of donors, naive CD4 shared around 5%, naive CD8 around 3.5%, memory CD4 roughly 2.4%, memory CD8 about 0.4%.

Produced via immunoSEQ multiplex PCR; TCRdb's table is partial and in-frame only. The sample has 1.4 million to 1.5 million clones, roughly 96% seen once; the top ten hold approximately 1.1%. With regard to this clone: Its antigen is not identified.

V trimming: 4 bases; J trimming: 4 bases; junction bases outside the gene matches: 15. The CDR3 consists of 18 residues. Germline V gives CDR1 SGHTA, CDR2 FQGNSA. The chain couples TRBV7-2 to TRBJ2-7; 11 bases are a match to TRBD2. This TCR derives from a man aged 25-45 years in good health. Sequencing was done on a sample of naive CD4+ T cells sorted from blood. Subset given: CD45RA+ positively selected. The CDR3 is CASSSIGLAGATWYEQYF. CDR3 DNA: TGTGCCAGCAGCTCGATTGGACTAGCGGGCGCAACCTGGTACGAGCAGTACTTC.